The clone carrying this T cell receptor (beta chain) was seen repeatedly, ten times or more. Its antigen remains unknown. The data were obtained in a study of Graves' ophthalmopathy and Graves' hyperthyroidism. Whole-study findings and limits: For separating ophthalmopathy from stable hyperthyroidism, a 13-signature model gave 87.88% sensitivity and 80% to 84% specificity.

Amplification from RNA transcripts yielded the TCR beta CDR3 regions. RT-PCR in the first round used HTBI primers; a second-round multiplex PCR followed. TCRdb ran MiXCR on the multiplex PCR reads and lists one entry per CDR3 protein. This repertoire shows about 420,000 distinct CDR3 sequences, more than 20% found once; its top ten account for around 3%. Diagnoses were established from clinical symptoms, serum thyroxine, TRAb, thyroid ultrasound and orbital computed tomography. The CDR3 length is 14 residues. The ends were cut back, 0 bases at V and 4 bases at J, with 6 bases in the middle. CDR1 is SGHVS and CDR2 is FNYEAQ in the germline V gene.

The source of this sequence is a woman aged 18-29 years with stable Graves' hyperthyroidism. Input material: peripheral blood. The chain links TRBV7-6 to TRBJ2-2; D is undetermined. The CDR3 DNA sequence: TGTGCCAGCAGCTTAGCGTCGGTCACCGGGGAGCTGTTTTTT. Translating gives CASSLASVTGELFF.